The 14 T cell receptor delta chains in this list originate from one sample, sequenced in a study of fetal and pediatric gammadelta thymocytes. TCRdb re-called clones from the reads using CATT. The data show 1,200 or so delta-chain clones, about a third seen once. The sample taken for sequencing was non-Vgamma9Vdelta2 gamma-delta T cells from the thymus. Subset given: CD3+gammadeltaTCR+ thymocytes not co-expressing Vgamma9 and Vdelta2. Source of these receptors: a child who underwent cardiac surgery and was recorded as healthy.

Notes on this clone: A far larger clone differs by one base, so this is likely a read error. The V call is TRAV36/DV7, the J call TRDJ1; 13 nucleotides agree with TRDD3. The germline CDR1 and CDR2 sequences are VTNFRS and LTSSGIE (reference sequence). The length of the CDR3 is 18 residues. V was clipped by 5 bases and J by 3 bases; unmatched bases: 16. This chain's CDR3 is CAVVHTVTGGYEADKLIF. The CDR3 DNA is TGTGCTGTCGTTCATACTGTTACTGGGGGATACGAGGCCGATAAACTCATCTTT.

On this clone: A read error is possible here, since a much larger clone lies one base away. The chain is built from TRDV1 and TRDJ1, with a possible D match to TRDD2 (5 bases). V was shortened by 0 bases and J by 0 bases, with 32 bases between the two germline ends. The CDR3 length is 23 residues. Germline CDR1 reads TSWWSYY; CDR2 reads QGS. CDR3: CALGELPVLEEVIVARYTDKLIF. Here the CDR3 DNA reads TGTGCTCTTGGGGAACTCCCCGTCCTAGAGGAAGTGATCGTGGCTCGCTACACCGATAAACTCATCTTT.

The chain employs TRAV14/DV4 and TRDJ1; 13 nucleotides agree with TRDD3. The germline gives CDR1 TSDPSYG, CDR2 QGSYDQQN (reference sequence). With 3 bases clipped from V and 0 bases from J, the junction kept 10 bases outside the gene matches. CDR3 length equals 19 residues. The CDR3 region has the DNA TGTGCAATGAGAGATGACACTGGGGGATACGGGGGGTACACCGATAAACTCATCTTT. It encodes CAMRDDTGGYGGYTDKLIF.

This clone was counted a single time. A read error is likely here: a far larger clone is one base away. The V and J genes are TRDV1 and TRDJ1; 9 bases are shared with TRDD3. The V and J ends lost 10 bases and 0 bases, in that order; junction bases with no gene match: 18. The germline CDR1 and CDR2 sequences are TSWWSYY and QGS. This CDR3 spans 18 amino acids. CDR3 DNA: TGTGCTCGGGCCTTACTAGCTACTGGGGGAGCGTACACCGATAAACTCATCTTT. Translating gives CARALLATGGAYTDKLIF.

J is TRDJ1 and V is TRDV1; D is perhaps TRDD2 (5 bases). With 4 bases removed from V and 4 bases from J, the gap between germline ends came to 19 bases. Germline V gives CDR1 TSWWSYY, CDR2 QGS. This CDR3 is 16 amino acids long. CDR3 sequence reads: CALGAPYPPTCDKLIF. CDR3 bases: TGTGCTCTTGGGGCTCCGTACCCCCCTACGTGCGATAAACTCATCTTT.

A word on this clone: This probably arose from a read error, given a far larger clone one base away. Other DNA sequences within the sample encode an identical CDR3. The chain recombines TRDV3 with TRDJ1; TRDD3 matches 11 bases. V lost 2 bases to trimming and J lost 0 bases; unmatched junction nucleotides: 35. Germline-derived CDR1 and CDR2 are TVYSNPD and GDNSRS (reference sequence). This CDR3 has 25 residues. In DNA, the CDR3 is TGTGCCTTTCCCCTGCCTTCCTCCCTTTCCCCTTGGGGGATACGCTGGAAAGGGTACACCGATAAACTCATCTTT. Amino acid sequence: CAFPLPSSLSPWGIRWKGYTDKLIF.

The V gene is TRDV1, the J gene TRDJ1, with 8 bases lining up with TRDD3. The CDR3 covers 20 residues. CDR1 TSWWSYY and CDR2 QGS come from the germline V gene. Losses at the gene ends were 9 bases for V and 0 bases for J; bases not matched to a gene: 24. CDR3 residues: CALYPLPLLGGYPHTDKLIF. In DNA, the CDR3 is TGTGCTCTGTATCCCCTTCCCCTTCTGGGGGGATATCCACACACCGATAAACTCATCTTT.

As for this clone: This may stem from a read error, because a much larger clone lies one nucleotide away. This rearrangement joins TRDV1 to TRDJ2; 11 bases line up with TRDD3. The CDR3 loop spans 22 amino acids. In germline, CDR1 is TSWWSYY, CDR2 QGS. CDR3 sequence reads: CARGERGVPSGGYWALTAQLFF. CDR3 coding DNA: TGTGCTCGTGGGGAAAGAGGGGTTCCTTCTGGGGGATACTGGGCTTTGACAGCACAACTCTTCTTT.

As concerns this clone: A far larger clone lies a single base away; this is likely a read error. Other DNA sequences of this sample code for an identical CDR3. The chain couples TRDV3 to TRDJ1; 10 bases match TRDD3. From germline, CDR1 is TVYSNPD and CDR2 GDNSRS (reference sequence). The CDR3 spans 19 residues. V gave up 2 bases and J gave up 4 bases; unmatched junction bases: 22. The chain's CDR3 is CAFGARILGDPGMSDKLIF. The CDR3 DNA is TGTGCCTTTGGAGCCCGTATACTGGGGGATCCAGGAATGAGCGATAAACTCATCTTT.

As for this clone: A read error is likely here: a far larger clone is one base away. This chain links TRDV3 with TRDJ1; D gene ambiguous. CDR1 is TVYSNPD and CDR2 is GDNSRS in the germline V gene (reference sequence). The ends were cut back, 5 bases at V and 5 bases at J, with 15 bases in the middle. The CDR3 covers 12 residues. CDR3 protein: CALPSAGDKLIF. DNA for the CDR3: TGTGCCCTGCCGAGTGCTGGTGATAAACTCATCTTT.

Judged by abundance, this clone is large. The rearrangement uses TRDV1 and TRDJ1; 9 bases align to TRDD3. V shed 0 bases, J shed 3 bases, and the junction held 35 bases outside the gene matches. This CDR3 spans 26 amino acids. CDR1 and CDR2 from the germline V gene are TSWWSYY and QGS. The CDR3 DNA reads TGTGCTCTTGGGGAACTCCATTATGAACTGGGGGAGTTAGGCCCCCAGGCCCCCAAGTGGGCCGATAAACTCATCTTT. Amino acids: CALGELHYELGELGPQAPKWADKLIF.

This clone rates as large. The chain couples TRDV3 to TRDJ1; 8 bases align to TRDD2. Trimming cost V 4 bases and J 8 bases; bases outside gene matches: 21. The CDR3 runs 16 residues. The V gene's germline CDR1 is TVYSNPD and CDR2 GDNSRS (reference sequence). CDR3 protein: CASQGLPRGAPNKLIF. For the CDR3, the DNA is TGTGCCTCCCAAGGCCTTCCTAGGGGTGCCCCCAACAAACTCATCTTT.

This clone has only one observation. This may come from a read error, since a much larger clone is one base off. This chain joins TRDV1 and TRDJ1; 12 positions agree with TRDD3. Trimming cost V 0 bases and J 2 bases; bases outside gene matches: 19. The V gene's germline CDR1 is TSWWSYY and CDR2 QGS. The CDR3 is 22 amino acids. CDR3 region: CALGELGSHTLGDTTWTDKLIF. In DNA, the CDR3 is TGTGCTCTTGGGGAACTAGGATCTCATACGCTGGGGGATACGACTTGGACCGATAAACTCATCTTT.

About this clone: A far larger clone is off by one base, so a read error is likely. This sample also contains other DNA sequences that code for the same CDR3. The rearrangement joins TRAV29/DV5 to TRDJ1, with D maybe TRDD2 (5 bases). The CDR3 consists of 20 residues. The V end was cut by 0 bases, the J end by 1 base, with 28 bases between. Per the germline V gene, CDR1 is NSMFDY and CDR2 is ISSIKDK. DNA of the CDR3: TGTGCAGCAAGCGGATCTGGAGTACTTCCCTCTGAAAGGGCCACCGATAAACTCATCTTT. The encoded protein is CAASGSGVLPSERATDKLIF.